This T cell receptor beta chain emerged from a study of identical twins. A universal primer site was incorporated via template switching, and the cDNA contained unique molecular identifiers. MiXCR, run by TCRdb on the 5' RACE reads, gives a single entry per CDR3 protein. This table has a few hundred thousand distinct CDR3 sequences, approximately 8% appearing once. Study-wide points: Twins' surplus sharing was weaker for beta out-of-frame sequences.

In this sample, this clonotype turned up a few times. Its target is not known. CDR3 size: 10 residues. Germline CDR1 reads MGHDK; CDR2 reads SYGVNS. All of the donors were Caucasians in good health. The sample also formed part of further work on yellow fever vaccine responses in identical twins.

The chain recombines TRBV25-1 with TRBJ2-1; D call uncertain. The sequenced material came from memory (CD45RO+) T cells sorted from blood. This TCR came from a woman under 30 in good health. The CDR3, as DNA: TGTGACTTACCTTCGAATGAGCAGTTCTTC. This gives the protein CDLPSNEQFF. The whole variable domain, filled in from reference TRBV25-1 and TRBJ2-1, reads EADIYQTPRYLVIGTGKKITLECSQTMGHDKMYWYQQDPGMELHLIHYSYGVNSTEKGDLSSESTVSRIRTEHFPLTLESARPSHTSQYLCDLPSNEQFFGPGTRLTVL.